This record looks at one T cell receptor beta chain sequence and its context. The data belong to a study of blood T cell repertoires in COVID-19. Some clones are missing from TCRdb's copy, which holds only in-frame ones; the method was immunoSEQ multiplex PCR. The sample has 89,000 or so clones, nearly 95% seen once; the top ten hold roughly 4%. The sample comprised peripheral blood. The clonotype comes from a human donor with active COVID-19. The donor label of this sample is uncertain.

DNA for the CDR3: TGTGCCAGCAGTCTCGAGAATTCACCCCTCCACTTT. Its translation is CASSLENSPLHF. The chain recombines TRBV6-2 or TRBV6-3 with TRBJ1-6, with D unresolved. The CDR3 is made up of 12 amino acids. Trimming shortened V by 5 bases and J by 7 bases, and 6 bases separated the two germline ends. Germline assignment: CDR1 MNHEY and CDR2 SVGEGT.